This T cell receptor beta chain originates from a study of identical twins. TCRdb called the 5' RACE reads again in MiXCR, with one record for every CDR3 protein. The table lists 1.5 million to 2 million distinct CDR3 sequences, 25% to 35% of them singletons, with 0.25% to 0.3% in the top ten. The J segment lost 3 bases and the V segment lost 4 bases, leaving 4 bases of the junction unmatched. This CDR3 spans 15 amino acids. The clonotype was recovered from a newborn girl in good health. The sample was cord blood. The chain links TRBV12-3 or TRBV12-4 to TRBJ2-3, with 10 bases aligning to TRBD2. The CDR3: CASSWTSGFTDTQYF. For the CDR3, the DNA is TGTGCCAGCAGTTGGACTAGCGGATTTACAGATACGCAGTATTTT.